Below are 25 T cell receptor beta chains sequenced from a single sample in a study of CD8+ T cells in alopecia areata. As the sequencing template, cDNA was produced by extracting RNA and reverse transcribing it. Assay: immunoSEQ multiplex PCR; the TCRdb copy retains only in-frame clones and omits some. The sample gives 150,000 to 200,000 clones, about 63% of which show up once; roughly 14% is in the top ten. The sequenced sample was CD4+ T cells sorted from blood, obtained at week 0. Receptor source: a human donor with alopecia areata.

V gene TRBV29-1 combines with J gene TRBJ2-7; possibly TRBD2 for D (7 bases). Per germline, CDR1 SQVTM and CDR2 ANQGSEA. The germline V and J ends were trimmed by 5 bases and 0 bases, with 17 bases remaining between them. There are 15 residues in the CDR3. CDR3 amino acids: CSVTLGGGNSYEQYF. CDR3 sequence (DNA): TGCAGCGTTACTCTTGGCGGGGGCAACTCCTACGAGCAGTACTTC.

V and J are TRBV11-2 and TRBJ1-5; D is ambiguous. V lost 6 bases and J lost 0, with 6 bases in between. The CDR3 spans 13 residues. Germline V gene sequence: CDR1 SGHAT, CDR2 FQNNGV. CDR3 nucleotide sequence: TGTGCCAGCAGTTGGAATAGCAATCAGCCCCAGCATTTT. Translation: CASSWNSNQPQHF.

V usage is TRBV30 and J usage is TRBJ2-6; no clear D gene. The V and J ends lost 3 bases and 0 bases respectively, with 18 bases between them. Germline CDR1 GTSNPN, CDR2 SVGIG (reference sequence). The CDR3 runs 18 residues. CDR3 region: CAWSASPRAVSGANVLTF. The DNA of the CDR3 is TGTGCCTGGAGCGCCTCCCCCCGCGCAGTCTCTGGGGCCAACGTCCTGACTTTC.

This chain connects TRBV30 to TRBJ2-7; weak D call: TRBD2 (5 bases). Trimming took 5 bases from V and 1 from J, leaving 12 bases between them. This CDR3 region has 13 residues. Germline CDR1 GTSNPN, CDR2 SVGIG (reference sequence). CDR3 in amino acids: CAWGRGSSYEQYF. In nucleotides, the CDR3 is TGTGCCTGGGGGAGAGGGAGTTCCTACGAGCAGTACTTC.

This clone was observed a handful of times. This chain connects TRBV18 to TRBJ2-5, with D unclear. V was cut by 3 bases and J by 4 bases, with 6 bases left in between. The V gene's germline CDR1 is KGHSH and CDR2 LQKENI. The CDR3 length is 12 residues. CDR3 bases: TGTGCCAGCTCACCCTCCTTAGAGACCCAGTACTTC. Its translation: CASSPSLETQYF.

The chain has TRBV2 and TRBJ1-6; D is ambiguous. Germline CDR1 and CDR2: SNHLY and FYNNEI. The CDR3 is 12 residues long. Trimming removed 6 bases from V and 7 bases from J, with 7 bases in between. This chain's CDR3 is CASRLTNSPLHF. CDR3 in DNA: TGTGCCAGCAGGCTCACGAATTCACCCCTCCACTTT.

This rearrangement joins TRBV14 to TRBJ2-5; D possibly matches TRBD1 or TRBD2 (5 bases each). Trimming shortened V by 4 bases and J by 1 base, and 10 bases separated the two germline ends. CDR3 length equals 14 residues. The germline CDR1 and CDR2 sequences are SGHDN and FVKESK. DNA of the CDR3: TGTGCCAGCAGCCGCAGGGACGTCCAAGAGACCCAGTACTTC. Translated: CASSRRDVQETQYF.

This clone was counted a few times. J is TRBJ2-5 and V is TRBV29-1; 7 bases align to TRBD1. The ends lost 3 bases at V and 6 bases at J; junction bases unmatched: 4. Germline assignment: CDR1 SQVTM and CDR2 ANQGSEA. The CDR3 totals 12 residues. For the CDR3, the DNA is TGCAGCGTTGACCGACAGGGCAAGACCCAGTACTTC. Protein sequence: CSVDRQGKTQYF. Combining the CDR3 with reference TRBV29-1 and TRBJ2-5 gives the whole variable domain SAVISQKPSRDICQRGTSLTIQCQVDSQVTMMFWYRQQPGQSLTLIATANQGSEATYESGFVIDKFPISRPNLTFSTLTVSNMSPEDSSIYLCSVDRQGKTQYFGPGTRLLVL.

The chain uses TRBV7-2 and TRBJ2-3, with a tentative D call TRBD1 (5 bases). Looked up from germline, CDR1 is SGHTA and CDR2 is FQGNSA. Trimming stripped 8 bases from V and 4 bases from J, with 16 bases between. There are 14 residues in the CDR3. CDR3 region: CASRRQGLPDTQYF. The CDR3, as DNA: TGTGCCAGCCGCAGGCAGGGCCTTCCAGATACGCAGTATTTT.

J is TRBJ1-4 and V is TRBV15, with TRBD1 matching 9 bases. V lost 7 bases to trimming and J lost 8 bases; unmatched junction nucleotides: 23. Germline-derived CDR1 and CDR2 are LNHNV and YYDKDF (reference sequence). The CDR3 is 19 residues long. CDR3 in amino acids: CATTGSRDRVMLFGEKLFF. CDR3 nucleotides: TGTGCCACCACGGGATCCCGGGACAGGGTGATGCTGTTCGGGGAAAAACTGTTTTTT.

This chain connects TRBV2 to TRBJ2-7, with D unresolved. Trimming shortened V by 8 bases and J by 7 bases, and 15 bases separated the two germline ends. The CDR3 runs to 12 residues. The germline gives CDR1 SNHLY, CDR2 FYNNEI. The CDR3 region is CASRQSIGEQYF. The CDR3 DNA reads as TGTGCCAGCCGGCAGTCCATCGGGGAGCAGTACTTC.

This chain joins TRBV30 and TRBJ1-1; TRBD1 matches 8 bases. V dropped 3 bases and J dropped 5; count of bases not matched to a gene: 11. CDR3 length: 15 amino acids. Germline values: CDR1 GTSNPN, CDR2 SVGIG (reference sequence). The CDR3 here is CAWSPRTGPGTEAFF. DNA for the CDR3: TGTGCCTGGAGCCCTCGGACAGGGCCGGGGACTGAAGCTTTCTTT.

This clone was seen more than once but under ten times. The gene calls are TRBV6-1 and TRBJ1-2; TRBD1 might be the D (5 bases). V was trimmed by 6 bases and J by 4 bases, leaving 9 bases between them. The length of the CDR3 is 12 residues. In germline, CDR1 is MNHNS, CDR2 SASEGT. CDR3 DNA sequence: TGTGCCAGCAGGTCCGGGACCTATGGCTACACCTTC. Residues: CASRSGTYGYTF.

The chain carries TRBV5-6 and TRBJ2-3; TRBD2 aligns across 11 bases. The CDR3 extends over 15 amino acids. The germline CDR1 and CDR2 sequences are SGHDT and YYEEEE. J lost 2 bases, V lost 6 bases, and 5 bases had no gene match. CDR3 bases: TGTGCCAGCATCCTACTAGCGGGAGCCACAGATACGCAGTATTTT. Its protein is CASILLAGATDTQYF.

This clone appeared a single time. The V call is TRBV7-9, the J call TRBJ2-5; 7 bases match TRBD1. From germline, CDR1 is SEHNR and CDR2 FQNEAQ (reference sequence). CDR3 size: 15 residues. With 4 bases clipped from V and 2 bases from J, the junction kept 7 bases outside the gene matches. CDR3: CASSSLTRGQETQYF. The CDR3 coding sequence is TGTGCCAGCAGCTCACTAACCAGGGGGCAAGAGACCCAGTACTTC. Full variable domain (missing parts from reference TRBV7-9 and TRBJ2-5): DTGVSQNPRHKITKRGQNVTFRCDPISEHNRLYWYRQTLGQGPEFLTYFQNEAQLEKSRLLSDRFSAERPKGSFSTLEIQRTEQGDSAMYLCASSSLTRGQETQYFGPGTRLLVL.

CDR3 bases: TGTGCCTGGGGCCTTCAAGCAGATACGCAGTATTTT. Protein product: CAWGLQADTQYF. The V call is TRBV30, the J call TRBJ2-3; D is unclear. This CDR3 spans 12 amino acids. Trimming stripped 5 bases from V and 4 bases from J, with 10 bases between. Germline CDR1 GTSNPN, CDR2 SVGIG (reference sequence).

This clone was picked up a small number of times. This rearrangement joins TRBV5-1 to TRBJ1-4; D is unclear. Trimming took 4 bases from V and 11 from J, leaving 9 bases between them. Looked up from germline, CDR1 is SGHRS and CDR2 is YFSETQ. This CDR3 spans 11 amino acids. CDR3 in amino acids: CASSDDGKLFF. The CDR3 nucleotides read TGCGCCAGCAGCGACGACGGGAAACTGTTTTTT.

This clone has just a few counts. This CDR3 is also generated by other DNA sequences in the sample. The V call is TRBV7-8, the J call TRBJ1-5; perhaps TRBD1 as D (5 bases). The CDR3 length is 15 residues. V was shortened by 5 bases and J by 2 bases, with 13 bases between the two germline ends. Per germline, CDR1 SGHVS and CDR2 FQNEAQ. The CDR3 DNA is TGTGCCAGCAGCCTCGGGGGTGTTGGCAATCAGCCCCAGCATTTT. Its protein is CASSLGGVGNQPQHF.

This sequence joins TRBV15 and TRBJ1-2; TRBD1 is a possible D gene (6 bases). The ends were cut back, 5 bases at V and 3 bases at J, with 16 bases in the middle. Germline V gene lookup returns CDR1 LNHNV and CDR2 YYDKDF (reference sequence). The length of the CDR3 is 15 residues. CDR3 sequence reads: CATSAEIQGYYGYTF. The CDR3 DNA reads TGTGCCACCAGCGCCGAGATACAGGGTTACTATGGCTACACCTTC.

This clone was found a few times. The chain couples TRBV10-3 to TRBJ2-4; D is unclear. The germline V and J ends were trimmed by 3 bases and 6 bases, with 12 bases remaining between them. The CDR3 totals 14 residues. Germline CDR1 and CDR2: ENHRY and SYGVKD. CDR3: CAISDKGSSNIQYF. CDR3 bases: TGTGCCATCAGTGATAAAGGCAGTTCAAACATTCAGTACTTC.

The sample holds a few counts of this clone. The V call is TRBV10-2, the J call TRBJ2-1; D call uncertain. The CDR3 is 15 amino acids. Germline loops: CDR1 WSHSY, CDR2 SAAADI. Trimming removed 6 bases at V and 0 bases at J, with 12 bases between. The CDR3 sequence is CASRDGPSSYNEQFF. As DNA, the CDR3 is TGCGCCAGCAGAGACGGGCCTTCCTCCTACAATGAGCAGTTCTTC.

V gene TRBV14 combines with J gene TRBJ2-7; tentatively, D is TRBD1 (5 bases). This CDR3 contains 13 residues. Trimming left V 4 bases short and J 5 bases short, with 12 bases between. Per germline, CDR1 SGHDN and CDR2 FVKESK. The CDR3 loop is CASSRQIRDEQYF. CDR3 DNA sequence: TGTGCCAGCAGCCGACAGATCCGGGACGAGCAGTACTTC.

Only one count was recorded for this clone. As DNA, the CDR3 is TGCGCCAGCAGCCAACTTGGACAGAAGAGCTATGGCTACACCTTC. This sequence encodes CASSQLGQKSYGYTF. The chain carries TRBV4-1 and TRBJ1-2, with a possible D match to TRBD1 (6 bases). This CDR3 contains 15 residues. V dropped 2 bases and J dropped 4 bases, with 14 bases sitting between them. In germline, CDR1 is MGHRA, CDR2 YSYEKL.

This sequence joins TRBV27 and TRBJ1-2; D may be TRBD1 (6 bases). The V gene's germline CDR1 is MNHEY and CDR2 SMNVEV (reference sequence). This CDR3 spans 11 amino acids. V lost 5 bases and J 8 bases, leaving 9 bases between the germline ends. As DNA, the CDR3 is TGTGCCAGCAGTACAGGGTACGGCTACACCTTC. It specifies CASSTGYGYTF.

This clone was seen a handful of times. This rearrangement joins TRBV28 to TRBJ2-5; D may be TRBD1 or TRBD2 (5 bases each). The CDR3 is made up of 13 amino acids. From germline, CDR1 is MDHEN and CDR2 SYDVKM. The V end lost 4 bases, the J end lost 4 bases, and 10 bases lay between the germline ends. The CDR3 region has the DNA TGTGCCAGCAGTTCCCATGGGGGAGAGACCCAGTACTTC. Its translation is CASSSHGGETQYF.